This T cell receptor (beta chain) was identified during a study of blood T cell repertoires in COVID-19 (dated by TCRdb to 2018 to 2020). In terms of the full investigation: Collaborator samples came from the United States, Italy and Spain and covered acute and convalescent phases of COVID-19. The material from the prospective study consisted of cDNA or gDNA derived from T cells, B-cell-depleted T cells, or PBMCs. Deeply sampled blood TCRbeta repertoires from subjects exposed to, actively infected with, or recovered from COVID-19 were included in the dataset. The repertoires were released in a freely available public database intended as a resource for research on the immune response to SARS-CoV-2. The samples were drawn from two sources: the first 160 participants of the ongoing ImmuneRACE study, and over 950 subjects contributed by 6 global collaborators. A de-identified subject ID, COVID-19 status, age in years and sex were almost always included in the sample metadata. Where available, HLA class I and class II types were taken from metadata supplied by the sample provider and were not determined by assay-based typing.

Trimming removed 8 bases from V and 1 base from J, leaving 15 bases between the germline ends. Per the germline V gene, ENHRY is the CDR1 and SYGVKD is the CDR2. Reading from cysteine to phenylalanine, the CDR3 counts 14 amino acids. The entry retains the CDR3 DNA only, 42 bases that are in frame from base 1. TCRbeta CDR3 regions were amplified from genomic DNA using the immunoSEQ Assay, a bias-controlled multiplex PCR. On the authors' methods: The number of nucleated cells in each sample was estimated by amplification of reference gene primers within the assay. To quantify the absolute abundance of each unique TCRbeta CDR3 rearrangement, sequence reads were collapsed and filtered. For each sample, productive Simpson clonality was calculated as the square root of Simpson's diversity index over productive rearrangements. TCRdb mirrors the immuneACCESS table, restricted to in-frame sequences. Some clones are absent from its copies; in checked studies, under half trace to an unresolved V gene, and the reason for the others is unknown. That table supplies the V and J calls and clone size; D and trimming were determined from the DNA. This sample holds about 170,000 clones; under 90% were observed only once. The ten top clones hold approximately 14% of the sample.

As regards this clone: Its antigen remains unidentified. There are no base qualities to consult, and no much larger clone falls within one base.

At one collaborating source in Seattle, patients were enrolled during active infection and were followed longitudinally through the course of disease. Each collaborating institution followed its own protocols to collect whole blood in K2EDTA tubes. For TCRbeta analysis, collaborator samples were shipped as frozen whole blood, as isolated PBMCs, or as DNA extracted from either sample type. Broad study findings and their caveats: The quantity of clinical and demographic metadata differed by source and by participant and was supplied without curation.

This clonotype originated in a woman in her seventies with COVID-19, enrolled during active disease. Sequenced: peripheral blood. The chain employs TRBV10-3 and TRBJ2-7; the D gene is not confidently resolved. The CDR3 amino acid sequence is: CAIQAVRVSYEQYF. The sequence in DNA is TGTGCCATCCAAGCCGTCCGGGTTTCCTACGAGCAGTACTTC.